Listed below are T cell receptor beta chains from one sample, sequenced in a study of spatial heterogeneity in lung cancer. TCRdb re-derived calls from the 5' RACE reads in MiXCR, one entry per CDR3 protein. The repertoire holds 25,000 to 30,000 distinct CDR3 sequences, approximately 5.5% seen once, with 20% to 25% in the top ten. The starting material was PBMCs, obtained at follow-up. Every receptor here comes from a male donor with early-stage non-small cell lung cancer. Each CDR3 is given with its conserved first and last residue. Fields, in order: D gene, clone size, V gene, CDR3 length, J gene, CDR3 DNA, CDR3 protein. A D gene is named only where the DNA matches it firmly. Rows give clone size only sometimes, using once, few, many, or a class for an expanded clone.

D: -
size: many
V: TRBV6-2/TRBV6-3
length: 18
J: TRBJ1-5
DNA: TGTGCCAGCAGTTTTCGGGGGGCAACCCCTCCGGAGAATCAGCCCCAGCATTTT
CDR3: CASSFRGATPPENQPQHF

D: -
size: few
V: TRBV12-3/TRBV12-4
length: 12
J: TRBJ1-1
DNA: TGTGCCAGCAATCGCGGGAGTCTTGGAGCTTTCTTT
CDR3: CASNRGSLGAFF

D: TRBD2
size: many
V: TRBV9
length: 15
J: TRBJ2-1
DNA: TGTGCCAGCAGCGGATCAGCGGGAGGCCCACCCGTTCTGTTCTTC
CDR3: CASSGSAGGPPVLFF

D: -
size: many
V: TRBV7-2
length: 12
J: TRBJ2-3
DNA: TGTGCCAGCAGCTTAGTACCAGATACGCAGTATTTT
CDR3: CASSLVPDTQYF

D: TRBD1
size: few
V: TRBV3-1
length: 15
J: TRBJ1-2
DNA: TGTGCCAGCAGCCAGGCGACAGGGGGTACCGGTGGCTACACCTTC
CDR3: CASSQATGGTGGYTF

D: TRBD2
size: medium-sized
V: TRBV29-1
length: 16
J: TRBJ2-1
DNA: TGCAGCGCACGACCCGCTAGCGGGAGAGGATACAATGAGCAGTTCTTC
CDR3: CSARPASGRGYNEQFF

D: -
size: -
V: TRBV11-2
length: 14
J: TRBJ2-1
DNA: TGTGCCAGCAGCCCAGGACAGCACTACAATGAGCAGTTCTTC
CDR3: CASSPGQHYNEQFF

D: -
size: few
V: TRBV7-2
length: 15
J: TRBJ2-4
DNA: TGTGCCAGCAGCTTCGTCGGGACATGGGAAAACATTCAGTACTTC
CDR3: CASSFVGTWENIQYF

D: -
size: many
V: TRBV30
length: 14
J: TRBJ1-2
DNA: TGTGCCTGGAGCGCTTTGGACCAAAACTATGGCTACACCTTC
CDR3: CAWSALDQNYGYTF

D: -
size: many
V: TRBV6-5
length: 12
J: TRBJ2-5
DNA: TGTGCCAGCAGTTACCCCGAGGGGACCCAGTACTTC
CDR3: CASSYPEGTQYF

D: -
size: many
V: TRBV29-1
length: 12
J: TRBJ1-1
DNA: TGCAGCGCCCGGACATTGAACACTGAAGCTTTCTTT
CDR3: CSARTLNTEAFF

D: -
size: many
V: TRBV4-3
length: 14
J: TRBJ2-1
DNA: TGCGCCAGCAGCCAAGAATCCCTGTCTAATGAGCAGTTCTTC
CDR3: CASSQESLSNEQFF

D: TRBD2
size: many
V: TRBV7-2
length: 16
J: TRBJ2-1
DNA: TGTGCCAGCAGCGCGGGACTAGCGGGAGGGCAAAATGAGCAGTTCTTC
CDR3: CASSAGLAGGQNEQFF

D: -
size: many
V: TRBV19
length: 14
J: TRBJ1-2
DNA: TGTGCCACCGGGACCGCTAATAGCGGCTATGGCTACACCTTC
CDR3: CATGTANSGYGYTF

D: -
size: -
V: TRBV6-6
length: 12
J: TRBJ2-1
DNA: TGTGCCAGCAGTTACCAACGTGGTGAGCAGTTCTTC
CDR3: CASSYQRGEQFF

D: -
size: many
V: TRBV19
length: 14
J: TRBJ2-2
DNA: TGTGCCAGTAGCCTGTCGATAGAGGCCGGGGAGCTGTTTTTT
CDR3: CASSLSIEAGELFF

D: -
size: few
V: TRBV10-3
length: 13
J: TRBJ1-4
DNA: TGTGCCATCAGTGAGACGGCCGATGAAAAACTGTTTTTT
CDR3: CAISETADEKLFF

D: -
size: many
V: TRBV29-1
length: 16
J: TRBJ2-3
DNA: TGCAGCGGCCGTGACCAGGGTTGGGTTCGTACAGATACGCAGTATTTT
CDR3: CSGRDQGWVRTDTQYF

D: -
size: many
V: TRBV20-1
length: 13
J: TRBJ1-2
DNA: TGCAGTGCTAGGGACCCAGGGCGCTATGGCTACACCTTC
CDR3: CSARDPGRYGYTF

D: -
size: many
V: TRBV20-1
length: 19
J: TRBJ1-4
DNA: TGCAGTGCTAGAGCGATTCGGGGGCAGGGGTCCGCAACTAATGAAAAACTGTTTTTT
CDR3: CSARAIRGQGSATNEKLFF

D: -
size: many
V: TRBV5-1
length: 14
J: TRBJ2-1
DNA: TGCGCCAGCAGCATTGGGACCCGGGGGAATGAGCAGTTCTTC
CDR3: CASSIGTRGNEQFF

D: -
size: many
V: TRBV3-1
length: 16
J: TRBJ2-2
DNA: TGTGCCAGCAGCCAAGTGCCGGGGGCGGGCACCGGGGAGCTGTTTTTT
CDR3: CASSQVPGAGTGELFF